This T cell receptor beta chain was sequenced in a study of shared clonotypes between healthy human individuals. Study results and caveats: With a handful of donors compared, around 5.4% of naive CD4 clonotypes were shared.

The CDR3 totals 12 residues. Germline V gene lookup returns CDR1 MNHEY and CDR2 SMNVEV (reference sequence). V lost 5 bases and J lost 0, with 4 bases in between. Concerning this clone itself: What it binds is unknown. Other DNA sequences from this sample encode an identical CDR3 as well.

Assay: immunoSEQ multiplex PCR; the TCRdb copy retains only in-frame clones and omits some. The data contain 2,500,000 or so clones, 93% of them singletons. The sequence came from a young man in good health. Some clones in this sample may be carry-over from other donors' samples. The specimen was naive CD4+ T cells from PBMCs. Subset of the sample: CD45RA+ positively selected. The chain uses TRBV27 and TRBJ2-5; the D is unclear. CDR3 in DNA: TGTGCCAGCAGTCCATACCAAGAGACCCAGTACTTC. It specifies CASSPYQETQYF.